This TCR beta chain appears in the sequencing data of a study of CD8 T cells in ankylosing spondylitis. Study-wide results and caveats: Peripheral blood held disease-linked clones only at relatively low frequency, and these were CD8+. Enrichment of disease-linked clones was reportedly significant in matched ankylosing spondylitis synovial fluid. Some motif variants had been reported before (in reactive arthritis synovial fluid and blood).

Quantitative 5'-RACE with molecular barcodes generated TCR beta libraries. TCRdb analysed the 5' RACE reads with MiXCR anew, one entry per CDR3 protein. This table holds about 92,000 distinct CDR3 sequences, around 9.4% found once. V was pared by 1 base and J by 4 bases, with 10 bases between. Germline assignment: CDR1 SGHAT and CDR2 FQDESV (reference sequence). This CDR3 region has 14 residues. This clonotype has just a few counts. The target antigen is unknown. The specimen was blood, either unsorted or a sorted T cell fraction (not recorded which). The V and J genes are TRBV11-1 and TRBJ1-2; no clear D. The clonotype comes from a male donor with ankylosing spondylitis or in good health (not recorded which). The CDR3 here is CASSLGRAGYGYTF. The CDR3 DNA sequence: TGTGCCAGCAGCTTAGGAAGAGCAGGCTATGGCTACACCTTC.